This TCR beta chain was found in a study of glioma-infiltrating T cells after dendritic cell vaccination. Fresh-frozen tumor tissue and more than two years of survival data were available for all. None of the glioblastoma patients had an isocitrate dehydrogenase mutation. CDR1 and CDR2 from the germline V gene are SGHTA and FQGNSA. The CDR3 loop spans 16 amino acids. The germline V and J ends were trimmed by 0 bases and 0 bases, with 12 bases remaining between them. Primers: 60 V beta forward and 13 J beta reverse. Sequencing was performed with immunoSEQ multiplex PCR; in TCRdb, only in-frame clones are kept and a portion is missing. The table lists under 100,000 clones, 79% of them singletons.

The chain is built from TRBV7-2 and TRBJ2-7; perhaps TRBD1 as D (5 bases). The starting material was blood, obtained before dendritic cell vaccination. The source of this sequence is a human donor with glioblastoma. CDR3 sequence reads: CASSLASTGFSYEQYF. CDR3 nucleotide sequence: TGTGCCAGCAGCTTAGCGAGTACAGGCTTCTCCTACGAGCAGTACTTC.